This TCR beta chain was sequenced in a study of T cell repertoires in cytomegalovirus infection. About the research overall: Public TCR beta signatures provided an indication of both CMV infection and a matching HLA type. Study-level findings and limits: The study identified carriers of CMV plus the relevant HLA from cumulative public TCR beta family frequency. HLA-C-restricted, CMV-specific TCR beta clonotypes were dominant ex vivo.

MiXCR, applied by TCRdb to the reads, yields one record per CDR3 protein. In the table there are 600,000 to 800,000 distinct CDR3 sequences, 20% to 25% of which are singletons. CDR1 is MNHNS and CDR2 is SASEGT in the germline V gene. The CDR3 covers 13 residues. V was cut by 4 bases and J by 6 bases, with 13 bases left in between. In its sample, this clonotype was seen a few times. Its specificity is unknown. This receptor was identified in a human donor in good health (CMV status not recorded). Some clones in this sample may be carry-over from other donors' samples. V usage is TRBV6-1 and J usage is TRBJ2-7, with D uncertain. Material for sequencing was CD8+ T cells from PBMCs. The CDR3 here is CASSVGLSSEQYF. As DNA, the CDR3 is TGTGCCAGCAGTGTAGGTCTCAGCTCCGAGCAGTACTTC.